The T cell receptor beta chain described here comes from a study of CD8 T cells in Susac syndrome. After extraction with the RNeasy kit, roughly 0.45 to 1 ug of the RNA was reverse transcribed using random hexamers. Multiplex PCR with immunoSEQ amplified the TCR beta CDR3 across 54 Vbeta and 13 Jbeta. A single record per CDR3 protein comes from TCRdb applying MiXCR to the immunoSEQ multiplex PCR reads. The sample carries just over 80,000 distinct CDR3 sequences, around 94% recorded once. This clonotype has just one count. Blood CD8+ and CD4+ T cells underwent high-throughput TCR beta sequencing. Controls were healthy donors (matched for age and sex). The TEMRA cells underwent FACS enrichment, while the CD8+ and CD4+ T cells underwent negative isolation. This clonotype originated in a human donor in good health. Sequencing used CD8+ T cells from PBMCs.

CDR3 coding DNA: TGTGCCAGTGGGACTAGCGGGGGCACAGATACGCAGTATTTT. This encodes CASGTSGGTDTQYF. The V gene is TRBV27, the J gene TRBJ2-3, with TRBD2 matching 13 bases. CDR1 and CDR2 (germline): MNHEY, SMNVEV (reference sequence). The CDR3 length is 14 residues. V lost 9 bases, J lost 1 base, and 1 base stayed unmatched.